This T cell receptor beta chain was sequenced in a study of T cells in Graves' hyperthyroidism and ophthalmopathy. This clonotype occurred a few times. This CDR3 region has 18 residues. Trimming removed 4 bases from V and 2 bases from J, with 21 bases in between. Germline V lookup: CDR1 MNHNY, CDR2 SVGAGI (reference sequence). The source material, RNA transcripts, was used to amplify TCR beta CDR3 regions. The TCR CDR3 was amplified in a first-round RT-PCR using the HTBI primer set. TCRdb re-called the multiplex PCR reads through MiXCR, storing one row per CDR3 protein. The sample lists hundreds of thousands of distinct CDR3 sequences; around 13% were seen once.

The V call is TRBV6-6, the J call TRBJ1-3; a possible D gene is TRBD1 (6 bases). The sequenced sample consisted of blood. The receptor was isolated from a woman younger than 35 with Graves' hyperthyroidism. The CDR3 DNA reads as TGTGCCAGCAGTTCCCCGAGTATAGGGGGGAGAACTGGAAACACCATATATTTT. Protein sequence: CASSSPSIGGRTGNTIYF.